This TCR beta chain was documented in a study of blood T cell repertoires in COVID-19. Study overall: Sites across the United States, Italy and Spain contributed samples from acute and convalescent COVID-19. Sources were T cells, B-cell-depleted T cells, or PBMCs; the material itself was cDNA or gDNA.

Germline assignment: CDR1 LGHDT and CDR2 YNNKEL (reference sequence). With 1 base removed from V and 5 bases from J, the gap between germline ends came to 12 bases. The CDR3 sequence is 14 residues long. Method: immunoSEQ multiplex PCR; TCRdb's copy keeps in-frame clones and lacks some. The repertoire holds some 390,000 clones, with around 89% as singletons. The rearrangement joins TRBV3-1 (or the pseudogene TRBV3-2) to TRBJ2-7, with D perhaps TRBD2 (7 bases). The receptor was isolated from a woman between 40 and 50 years old with COVID-19, enrolled during active disease. The sequenced material came from peripheral blood. This CDR3 is CASSQGGGSDEQYF. CDR3 DNA: TGTGCCAGCAGCCAAGGGGGGGGCTCGGACGAGCAGTACTTC.